Listed here are 3 T cell receptor beta chains from one sample, sequenced in a study of high-grade serous ovarian cancer treatment subgroups. The tumor samples were collected prior to definitive surgery or chemotherapy. The method was immunoSEQ multiplex PCR; TCRdb's version includes in-frame clones alone and lacks a portion of them. Among about 18,000 clones listed, 75% were seen once. The sequenced material came from tumor tissue. Source of these receptors: a human donor with high-grade serous ovarian cancer.

CDR3: CASSRTPPGLETYEQYF. In nucleotides, the CDR3 is TGCGCCAGCAGCCGTACACCCCCGGGACTAGAAACCTACGAGCAGTACTTC. The chain has TRBV5-1 and TRBJ2-7; 8 bases are a match to TRBD2. Germline V gene lookup returns CDR1 SGHRS and CDR2 YFSETQ. Losses at the gene ends were 4 bases for V and 2 bases for J; bases not matched to a gene: 14. This CDR3 contains 17 residues.

The chain employs TRBV4-2 and TRBJ2-7; no firm D call. The ends were cut back, 0 bases at V and 6 bases at J, with 15 bases in the middle. The V gene's germline CDR1 is LGHNA and CDR2 YNFKEQ. The CDR3 consists of 15 residues. The CDR3 region has the DNA TGTGCCAGCAGCCAAGATTTGGAACTAACCGGCGAGCAGTACTTC. Translation: CASSQDLELTGEQYF.

V and J are TRBV6-5 and TRBJ2-2; D is unresolved. The V end lost 6 bases, the J end lost 1 base, and 12 bases lay between the germline ends. The CDR3 is 15 residues long. Germline V lookup: CDR1 MNHEY, CDR2 SVGAGI. The chain's CDR3 is CASRHGSRNTGELFF. The CDR3 DNA reads as TGTGCCAGCAGGCACGGGTCCCGGAACACCGGGGAGCTGTTTTTT.